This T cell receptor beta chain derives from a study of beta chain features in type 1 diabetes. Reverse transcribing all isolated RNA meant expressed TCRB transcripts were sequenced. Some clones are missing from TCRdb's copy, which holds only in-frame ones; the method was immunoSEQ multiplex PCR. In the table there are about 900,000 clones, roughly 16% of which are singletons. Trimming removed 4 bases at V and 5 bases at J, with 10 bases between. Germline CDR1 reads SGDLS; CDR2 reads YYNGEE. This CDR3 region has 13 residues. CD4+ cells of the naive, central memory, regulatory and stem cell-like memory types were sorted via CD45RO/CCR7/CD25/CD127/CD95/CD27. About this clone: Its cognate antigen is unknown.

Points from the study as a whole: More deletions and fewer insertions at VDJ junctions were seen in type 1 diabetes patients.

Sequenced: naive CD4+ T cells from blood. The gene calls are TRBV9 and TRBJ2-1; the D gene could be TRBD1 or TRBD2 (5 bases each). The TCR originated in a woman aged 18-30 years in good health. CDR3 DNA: TGTGCCAGCAGCCGGGACCCCGACAATGAGCAGTTCTTC. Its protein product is CASSRDPDNEQFF.